One and the same sample provided the 17 T cell receptor beta chains below, sequenced in a study of OX40 agonist ivuxolimab in advanced cancers. Measured with immunoSEQ multiplex PCR; TCRdb has only the in-frame clones, and not every one. The sample carries approximately 100,000 clones, just over 90% recorded once. Sequencing used CD4+ or CD8+ T cells sorted from blood, obtained in a trial of the OX40 agonist ivuxolimab. These receptors all stem from an adult with an advanced solid tumor such as melanoma, head and neck, liver or kidney cancer.

The chain uses TRBV7-6 and TRBJ2-7, with 8 positions matching TRBD2. The CDR3 runs 15 residues. V dropped 3 bases and J dropped 3; count of bases not matched to a gene: 7. Germline CDR1 and CDR2: SGHVS and FNYEAQ. The CDR3 loop reads CASSFGRADYYEQYF. CDR3 DNA sequence: TGTGCCAGCAGCTTCGGGAGGGCGGATTACTACGAGCAGTACTTC.

The chain joins TRBV19 to TRBJ1-1, with TRBD1 as a possible D gene (6 bases). CDR1 LNHDA and CDR2 SQIVND come from the germline V gene (reference sequence). This CDR3 has 16 amino acids. V lost 2 bases to trimming and J lost 0 bases, with 13 bases between them. The DNA for the CDR3 is TGTGCCAGTAGTATACAGGGGCCACCCATGAACACTGAAGCTTTCTTT. Its protein is CASSIQGPPMNTEAFF. The full variable domain, completed using reference TRBV19 and TRBJ1-1, is DGGITQSPKYLFRKEGQNVTLSCEQNLNHDAMYWYRQDPGQGLRLIYYSQIVNDFQKGDIAEGYSVSREKKESFPLTVTSAQKNPTAFYLCASSIQGPPMNTEAFFGQGTRLTVV.

The V gene is TRBV5-1, the J gene TRBJ2-1, with 7 bases fitting TRBD1. V lost 3 bases and J lost 5; bases outside the gene matches: 14. This CDR3 region has 17 residues. Germline CDR1 reads SGHRS; CDR2 reads YFSETQ. This chain's CDR3 is CASSWMGQLKSNNEQFF. The CDR3 DNA follows: TGCGCCAGCAGCTGGATGGGACAGCTCAAATCTAACAATGAGCAGTTCTTC.

The chain uses TRBV19 and TRBJ1-2; TRBD1 aligns across 10 bases. V was pared by 6 bases and J by 5 bases, with 0 bases of the junction left unmatched. The CDR3 is 12 residues long. Germline assignment: CDR1 LNHDA and CDR2 SQIVND (reference sequence). The CDR3 nucleotides read TGTGCCAGTAGGGGACAGGGGTATGGCTACACCTTC. Its protein product is CASRGQGYGYTF.

CDR3 sequence reads: CASSPDSPVGQFF. The CDR3 coding sequence is TGTGCCAGCAGCCCGGACTCCCCAGTTGGGCAGTTCTTC. The J gene is TRBJ2-1, the V gene TRBV7-2, with D possibly being TRBD2 (5 bases). V was clipped by 5 bases and J by 12 bases, with 17 bases between them. CDR1 SGHTA and CDR2 FQGNSA come from the germline V gene. This CDR3 is 13 amino acids long.

The table lists this clone with a count of one. In nucleotides, the CDR3 is TGTGCCAGCAGCTTATCATATCTGATGGCCTCAGATACGCAGTATTTT. It translates to CASSLSYLMASDTQYF. V gene TRBV7-9 combines with J gene TRBJ2-3; D unclear. This CDR3 has 16 residues. Trimming shortened V by 2 bases and J by 4 bases, and 16 bases separated the two germline ends. Looked up from germline, CDR1 is SEHNR and CDR2 is FQNEAQ (reference sequence). The full variable domain, rest sourced from reference TRBV7-9 and TRBJ2-3, is DTGVSQNPRHKITKRGQNVTFRCDPISEHNRLYWYRQTLGQGPEFLTYFQNEAQLEKSRLLSDRFSAERPKGSFSTLEIQRTEQGDSAMYLCASSLSYLMASDTQYFGPGTRLTVL.

The V call is TRBV5-1, the J call TRBJ2-3, with a tentative D call TRBD1 (6 bases). Germline assignment: CDR1 SGHRS and CDR2 YFSETQ. The CDR3 has 16 residues. Between the trimmed V and J ends, which lost 4 bases and 1 base, there was a span of 16 bases. CDR3 sequence reads: CASSPWQGTGTDTQYF. CDR3 nucleotide sequence: TGCGCCAGCAGCCCCTGGCAGGGGACGGGCACAGATACGCAGTATTTT.

This chain connects TRBV5-1 to TRBJ2-7; tentative D call: TRBD2 (6 bases). The CDR3 spans 13 residues. Germline lookup yields CDR1 SGHRS and CDR2 YFSETQ. V gave up 5 bases and J gave up 0 bases, with 9 bases separating them. The CDR3 sequence is CASRAGSSYEQYF. CDR3 DNA sequence: TGCGCCAGCAGAGCGGGCAGCTCCTACGAGCAGTACTTC.

This chain connects TRBV9 to TRBJ2-1; TRBD2 matches 10 bases. This CDR3 spans 16 amino acids. Germline V gene sequence: CDR1 SGDLS, CDR2 YYNGEE. Trimming took 4 bases from V and 8 from J; bases not matched to a gene: 12. CDR3 loop: CASSLAGTSDTYEQFF. Written as DNA, the CDR3 is TGTGCCAGCAGCTTAGCCGGGACTAGCGACACTTATGAGCAGTTCTTC.

The chain joins TRBV11-3 to TRBJ2-2; the D is unclear. The CDR3 is made up of 14 amino acids. The germline V gene has CDR1 SGHNT and CDR2 YENEEA. The V end lost 5 bases, the J end lost 5 bases, and 12 bases lay between the germline ends. This CDR3 reads CASSPFPLTGELFF. As DNA, the CDR3 is TGTGCCAGCAGCCCCTTCCCCCTGACCGGGGAGCTGTTTTTT.

The sample holds one count of this clone. V usage is TRBV10-3 and J usage is TRBJ1-1; D is possibly TRBD1 (6 bases). Trimming stripped 2 bases from V and 1 base from J, with 17 bases between. Germline-derived CDR1 and CDR2 are ENHRY and SYGVKD. The CDR3 totals 17 residues. CDR3 nucleotides: TGTGCCATCAGTGAGCAACCCCCGGGACACGGGAACACTGAAGCTTTCTTT. Translating gives CAISEQPPGHGNTEAFF.

The chain uses TRBV5-5 and TRBJ2-7; 7 bases match TRBD1. The J segment lost 3 bases and the V segment lost 4 bases, leaving 10 bases of the junction unmatched. Per germline, CDR1 SGHKS and CDR2 YYEKEE (reference sequence). CDR3 length: 15 amino acids. This CDR3 is CASSPGQRAVYEQYF. In DNA, the CDR3 is TGTGCCAGCAGCCCGGGACAGAGGGCCGTCTACGAGCAGTACTTC.

The V call is TRBV18, the J call TRBJ2-5; D is perhaps TRBD1 or TRBD2 (5 bases each). The CDR3 is made up of 14 amino acids. The germline V and J ends were trimmed by 3 bases and 2 bases, with 10 bases remaining between them. CDR1 is KGHSH and CDR2 is LQKENI in the germline V gene. The CDR3 reads CASSPLGRQETQYF. CDR3 coding DNA: TGTGCCAGCTCACCCTTGGGACGGCAAGAGACCCAGTACTTC.

V is TRBV14 and J is TRBJ1-1, with unresolved D. The germline V gene has CDR1 SGHDN and CDR2 FVKESK. The CDR3 covers 13 residues. V lost 1 base, J lost 5 bases, and 8 bases lay in between. In nucleotides, the CDR3 is TGTGCCAGCAGCCAAGTCCTAAAAACTGAAGCTTTCTTT. This encodes CASSQVLKTEAFF.

This clone has just one count. DNA of the CDR3: TGTGCCACCAGAGGAGAGGCCGCCTACAATGAGCAGTTCTTC. This codes for CATRGEAAYNEQFF. The chain employs TRBV15 and TRBJ2-1; D is uncertain. V dropped 6 bases and J dropped 2 bases, with 11 bases sitting between them. CDR1 is LNHNV, CDR2 YYDKDF, per germline (reference sequence). The CDR3 contains 14 residues.

This chain connects TRBV6-1 to TRBJ1-5; D call uncertain. The V end was cut by 7 bases, the J end by 1 base, with 11 bases between. This CDR3 comprises 14 residues. Per germline, CDR1 MNHNS and CDR2 SASEGT. The CDR3 nucleotides are TGTGCCAGCACCCGGGGAGTGAGCAATCAGCCCCAGCATTTT. Its protein is CASTRGVSNQPQHF.

V usage is TRBV5-1 and J usage is TRBJ2-1; TRBD2 matches 10 bases. Germline values: CDR1 SGHRS, CDR2 YFSETQ. V lost 4 bases to trimming and J lost 5 bases; unmatched junction nucleotides: 6. This CDR3 is 15 amino acids long. This chain's CDR3 is CASSTTSGVDNEQFF. CDR3 in DNA: TGCGCCAGCAGCACAACTAGCGGGGTAGACAATGAGCAGTTCTTC.